One and the same sample provided the 27 T cell receptor beta chains below, sequenced in a study of CD8 T cells in ankylosing spondylitis. TCRdb recomputed calls from the 5' RACE reads with MiXCR, one row per CDR3 protein. Among about 24,000 distinct CDR3 sequences listed, roughly 13% were seen once. Material for sequencing was blood. The source of these receptors is a male donor with ankylosing spondylitis or in good health (not recorded which).

This clonotype has at least ten counts. The chain has TRBV7-2 and TRBJ2-3; 9 bases agree with TRBD1. Trimming removed 5 bases from V and 2 bases from J; junction bases left unmatched: 8. The CDR3 is 16 amino acids. The V gene's germline CDR1 is SGHTA and CDR2 FQGNSA. CDR3 protein: CASSLKGTGITDTQYF. CDR3 bases: TGTGCCAGCAGCCTAAAAGGGACAGGGATCACAGATACGCAGTATTTT.

The rearrangement uses TRBV7-2 and TRBJ2-1, with 11 bases identical to TRBD2. The CDR3 is 17 amino acids. Trimming at V came to 0 bases and at J to 2 bases, leaving 3 bases not matched to a gene. Per germline, CDR1 SGHTA and CDR2 FQGNSA. CDR3 loop: CASSLAKLAGAYNEQFF. The CDR3 DNA reads as TGTGCCAGCAGCTTAGCCAAACTAGCGGGGGCCTACAATGAGCAGTTCTTC. The full variable domain, completed using reference TRBV7-2 and TRBJ2-1, is GAGVSQSPSNKVTEKGKDVELRCDPISGHTALYWYRQSLGQGLEFLIYFQGNSAPDKSGLPSDRFSAERTGGSVSTLTIQRTQQEDSAVYLCASSLAKLAGAYNEQFFGPGTRLTVL.

This clonotype was counted only a few times. The chain uses TRBV6-2 or TRBV6-3 and TRBJ2-7; 9 bases align to TRBD2. From germline, CDR1 is MNHEY and CDR2 SVGEGT. V was clipped by 7 bases and J by 0 bases; unmatched bases: 10. CDR3 length: 16 amino acids. The CDR3 loop reads CASTNRQREDSYEQYF. DNA for the CDR3: TGTGCCAGCACCAACCGGCAGCGGGAGGACTCCTACGAGCAGTACTTC.

There are a few counts of this clonotype. The V call is TRBV29-1, the J call TRBJ1-1; possible D gene TRBD1, 5 bases. The CDR3 sequence is 13 residues long. Trimming pared 7 bases from V and 1 base from J, leaving 13 bases between. Per germline, CDR1 SQVTM and CDR2 ANQGSEA. The CDR3 here is CSASRGGNTEAFF. CDR3 nucleotide sequence: TGCAGCGCCTCGCGCGGGGGGAACACTGAAGCTTTCTTT.

This clonotype was picked up a small number of times. The genes are TRBV5-1 and TRBJ2-1; perhaps TRBD1 as D (6 bases). The CDR3 spans 12 residues. Trimming took off 0 bases at V and 12 bases at J, with 10 bases between the two ends. From germline, CDR1 is SGHRS and CDR2 YFSETQ. CDR3 nucleotides: TGCGCCAGCAGCTTGGTCGGGACACGGCAGTTCTTC. Its translation: CASSLVGTRQFF.

This chain uses TRBV12-3 or TRBV12-4 with TRBJ2-5; unclear D gene. The CDR3 contains 11 residues. Trimming pared 3 bases from V and 8 bases from J, leaving 7 bases between. The CDR3: CASSFGITQYF. For the CDR3, the DNA is TGTGCCAGCAGTTTCGGCATAACCCAGTACTTC.

This clonotype showed up just a few times. The V gene is TRBV5-1, the J gene TRBJ2-3; weak D call: TRBD1 (5 bases). The CDR3 has 15 residues. From germline, CDR1 is SGHRS and CDR2 YFSETQ. Trimming took off 0 bases at V and 2 bases at J, with 10 bases between the two ends. CDR3 DNA sequence: TGCGCCAGCAGCTTGGATGGCAGGGACACAGATACGCAGTATTTT. Protein product: CASSLDGRDTDTQYF.

At least ten counts were recorded for this clonotype. The chain has TRBV28 and TRBJ2-1; the match to TRBD1 covers 7 bases. The CDR3 spans 18 residues. CDR1 is MDHEN, CDR2 SYDVKM, per germline. Trimming removed 1 base from V and 3 bases from J; junction bases left unmatched: 12. The chain's CDR3 is CASSLFNGRGRSYNEQFF. The DNA for the CDR3 is TGTGCCAGCAGTTTATTTAATGGTAGGGGGCGAAGCTACAATGAGCAGTTCTTC.

Many counts were recorded for this clonotype. The chain couples TRBV20-1 to TRBJ2-7; no definite D call. The CDR3 length is 11 residues. Germline V gene sequence: CDR1 DFQATT, CDR2 SNEGSKA (reference sequence). V was clipped by 5 bases and J by 3 bases, with 8 bases between them. The CDR3 DNA is TGCAGTGCTGCGGTCCTCTACGAGCAGTACGTC. Protein: CSAAVLYEQYV.

V usage is TRBV7-2 and J usage is TRBJ2-2, with D possibly TRBD1 on 7 matching bases. V was shortened by 8 bases and J by 7 bases, with 17 bases between the two germline ends. CDR1 is SGHTA and CDR2 is FQGNSA in the germline V gene. The CDR3 runs 14 residues. CDR3 loop: CASGTDREVGELFF. The CDR3 DNA reads TGTGCCAGCGGCACAGACAGGGAGGTCGGGGAGCTGTTTTTT.

This sequence joins TRBV12-3 or TRBV12-4 and TRBJ2-1; D is perhaps TRBD1 or TRBD2 (5 bases each). Trimming pared 6 bases from V and 4 bases from J, leaving 13 bases between. The CDR3 totals 14 residues. Here the CDR3 reads CASSRRGGYNEQFF. Written as DNA, the CDR3 is TGTGCCAGCAGCCGCCGGGGCGGGTACAATGAGCAGTTCTTC.

This clonotype was observed many times. The genes are TRBV29-1 and TRBJ2-3, with a tentative D call TRBD2 (5 bases). This CDR3 spans 11 amino acids. V was pared by 4 bases and J by 6 bases, with 8 bases between. Germline V gene lookup returns CDR1 SQVTM and CDR2 ANQGSEA. In DNA form, the CDR3 reads TGCAGCGTTGGGACGGGGGATACGCAGTATTTT. It yields the protein CSVGTGDTQYF.

A few counts support this clonotype. The gene calls are TRBV11-1 and TRBJ2-2; D unresolved. Looked up from germline, CDR1 is SGHAT and CDR2 is FQDESV (reference sequence). With 5 bases removed from V and 3 bases from J, the gap between germline ends came to 10 bases. CDR3 length equals 14 residues. The chain's CDR3 is CASSLLRDTGELFF. The CDR3 DNA follows: TGTGCCAGCAGCCTGCTAAGGGACACCGGGGAGCTGTTTTTT.

This clonotype has a handful of counts. V gene TRBV20-1 combines with J gene TRBJ2-1, with 8 bases matching TRBD2. The CDR3 length is 15 residues. The germline V gene encodes CDR1 DFQATT and CDR2 SNEGSKA (reference sequence). V was clipped by 4 bases and J by 7 bases; unmatched bases: 12. CDR3 sequence: CSAMTIGGALNEQFF. CDR3 bases: TGCAGTGCTATGACGATCGGGGGGGCTTTGAATGAGCAGTTCTTC.

This clonotype has only a few counts. The chain couples TRBV6-2 or TRBV6-3 to TRBJ2-7; D unclear. V lost 2 bases, J lost 0 bases, and 8 bases lay in between. The V gene's germline CDR1 is MNHEY and CDR2 SVGEGT. There are 14 residues in the CDR3. The CDR3 DNA is TGTGCCAGCAGTTACGGTGTGGGCTCCTACGAGCAGTACGTC. Amino acids: CASSYGVGSYEQYV.

In DNA, the CDR3 is TGTGCCAGCAAAAGTGAGGCTAGCAGCGGTGAGCAGTTCTTC. Translating it yields CASKSEASSGEQFF. The V gene is TRBV6-2 or TRBV6-3, the J gene TRBJ2-1, with D maybe TRBD2 (5 bases). This CDR3 is built from 14 residues. V gave up 7 bases and J gave up 9 bases, with 19 bases separating them. Germline CDR1 and CDR2: MNHEY and SVGEGT.

The table lists this clonotype with many counts. The chain uses TRBV12-3 or TRBV12-4 and TRBJ2-2; the D gene is possibly TRBD2 (6 bases). CDR3 size: 13 residues. With 9 bases removed from V and 6 bases from J, the gap between germline ends came to 14 bases. The CDR3 DNA is TGTGCCAGACCAACTAGCAACGCCGGGGAGCTGTTTTTT. This gives the protein CARPTSNAGELFF.

This sequence joins TRBV10-3 and TRBJ2-5, with 9 nucleotides matching TRBD1. With 6 bases clipped from V and 5 bases from J, the junction kept 7 bases outside the gene matches. The CDR3 consists of 14 residues. Germline CDR1 ENHRY, CDR2 SYGVKD. The DNA of the CDR3 is TGTGCCATCAGCCGGGACAGGGTCGGCGAGACCCAGTACTTC. Translating it yields CAISRDRVGETQYF.

There are many counts of this clonotype. This chain uses TRBV27 with TRBJ2-1; 7 bases line up with TRBD2. Losses at the gene ends were 3 bases for V and 6 bases for J; bases not matched to a gene: 5. From germline, CDR1 is MNHEY and CDR2 SMNVEV (reference sequence). The CDR3 contains 14 residues. The DNA for the CDR3 is TGTGCCAGCAGTTTCCAAGCGGGGACCAATGAGCAGTTCTTC. Residues: CASSFQAGTNEQFF.

This chain uses TRBV12-3 or TRBV12-4 with TRBJ2-2, with 9 bases fitting TRBD1. V shed 6 bases and J 4 bases; nucleotides not matched to a gene: 6. CDR3 length: 15 amino acids. The CDR3 spells CASRKQGAVTGELFF. Written as DNA, the CDR3 is TGTGCCAGCAGGAAACAGGGGGCAGTCACCGGGGAGCTGTTTTTT.

The sample holds many counts of this clonotype. The J gene is TRBJ2-1, the V gene TRBV20-1; D unclear. With 1 base removed from V and 8 bases from J, the gap between germline ends came to 9 bases. CDR1 DFQATT and CDR2 SNEGSKA come from the germline V gene (reference sequence). The CDR3 totals 12 residues. This CDR3 reads CSARAGYDEQFF. In DNA, the CDR3 is TGCAGTGCTAGAGCCGGGTACGATGAGCAGTTCTTC.

This clonotype was detected many times. The chain joins TRBV14 to TRBJ1-1; 7 bases match TRBD1. CDR3 size: 15 residues. V lost 3 bases to trimming and J lost 0 bases; unmatched junction nucleotides: 4. The germline CDR1 and CDR2 sequences are SGHDN and FVKESK. Here the CDR3 DNA reads TGTGCCAGCAGCCACCCCGACAGGGTGAACACTGAAGCTTTCTTT. Translating it yields CASSHPDRVNTEAFF.

This clonotype was recorded at least ten times. The chain carries TRBV5-1 and TRBJ2-3, with D possibly TRBD2 on 6 matching bases. Germline CDR1 reads SGHRS; CDR2 reads YFSETQ. The V end was cut by 3 bases, the J end by 0 bases, with 17 bases between. This CDR3 comprises 17 residues. CDR3 amino acids: CASSSLVGGGSTDTQYF. The CDR3 DNA reads as TGCGCCAGCAGCTCGTTGGTTGGGGGAGGAAGCACAGATACGCAGTATTTT.

This chain joins TRBV7-2 and TRBJ2-3; 13 positions agree with TRBD2. Germline V gene sequence: CDR1 SGHTA, CDR2 FQGNSA. The CDR3 is 15 residues long. The trim removed 1 base at V and 11 bases at J, leaving 6 bases unmatched. For the CDR3, the DNA is TGTGCCAGCAGCTTAGAGACTAGCGGGAGGTCCCTGCAGTATTTT. Translation gives CASSLETSGRSLQYF.

This chain joins TRBV7-3 and TRBJ2-2, with D perhaps matching TRBD1 (6 bases). V dropped 5 bases and J dropped 7 bases, with 14 bases sitting between them. Germline CDR1 and CDR2: SGHTA and FQGTGA. This CDR3 contains 14 residues. Here the CDR3 DNA reads TGTGCCAGCAGCACCACAGGGACCGGCGGGGAGCTGTTTTTT. Protein sequence: CASSTTGTGGELFF.

There are a few counts of this clonotype. The chain couples TRBV6-6 to TRBJ2-5, with D possibly TRBD1 on 5 matching bases. The CDR3 has 12 residues. The germline V gene encodes CDR1 MNHNY and CDR2 SVGAGI (reference sequence). With 2 bases removed from V and 4 bases from J, the gap between germline ends came to 5 bases. CDR3: CASSYQGETQYF. CDR3 nucleotide sequence: TGTGCCAGCAGTTACCAGGGAGAGACCCAGTACTTC.

The table lists this clonotype with a few counts. The rearrangement uses TRBV7-2 and TRBJ2-2; TRBD1 is a possible D gene (6 bases). V was cut by 5 bases and J by 10 bases, with 17 bases left in between. CDR1 is SGHTA, CDR2 FQGNSA, per germline. The CDR3 is 14 residues long. CDR3 protein: CASSRRTGPEELFF. The CDR3 DNA sequence: TGTGCCAGCAGCCGACGTACAGGGCCTGAGGAGCTGTTTTTT. Using reference TRBV7-2 and TRBJ2-2 for the parts outside the CDR3, the full variable domain is GAGVSQSPSNKVTEKGKDVELRCDPISGHTALYWYRQSLGQGLEFLIYFQGNSAPDKSGLPSDRFSAERTGGSVSTLTIQRTQQEDSAVYLCASSRRTGPEELFFGEGSRLTVL.